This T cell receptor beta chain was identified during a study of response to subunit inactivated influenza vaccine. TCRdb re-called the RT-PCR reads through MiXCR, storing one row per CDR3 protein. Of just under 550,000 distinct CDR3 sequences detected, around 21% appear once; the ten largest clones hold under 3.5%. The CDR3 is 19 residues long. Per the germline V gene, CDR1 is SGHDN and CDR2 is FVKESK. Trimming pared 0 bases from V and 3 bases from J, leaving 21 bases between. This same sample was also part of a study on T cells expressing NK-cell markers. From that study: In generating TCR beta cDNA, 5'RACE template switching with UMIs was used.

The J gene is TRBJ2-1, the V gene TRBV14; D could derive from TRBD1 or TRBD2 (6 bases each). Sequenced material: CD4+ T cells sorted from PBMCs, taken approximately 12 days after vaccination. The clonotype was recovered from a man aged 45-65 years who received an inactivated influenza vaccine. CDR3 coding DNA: TGTGCCAGCAGCCAAGATCTTAACGCCGGGGGCGGTGGCTACAATGAGCAGTTCTTC. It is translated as CASSQDLNAGGGGYNEQFF. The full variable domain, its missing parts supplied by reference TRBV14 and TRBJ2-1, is EAGVTQFPSHSVIEKGQTVTLRCDPISGHDNLYWYRRVMGKEIKFLLHFVKESKQDESGMPNNRFLAERTGGTYSTLKVQPAELEDSGVYFCASSQDLNAGGGGYNEQFFGPGTRLTVL.